Below are 5 T cell receptor beta chains sequenced from a single sample in a study of T-cell memory formation after mild COVID-19. TCRdb re-analysed the 5' RACE reads in MiXCR, keeping a single row per CDR3 protein. The repertoire holds about 400,000 distinct CDR3 sequences, with about an eighth as singletons. Sequencing used PBMCs or a T cell subset sorted from them (not recorded which). The receptors were gathered from a man aged 18 to 29 who had mild COVID-19 (a few samples of this study predate the infection). Cell type and time point are not known.

This rearrangement joins TRBV7-8 to TRBJ2-7; 7 bases are a match to TRBD2. Germline CDR1 reads SGHVS; CDR2 reads FQNEAQ. J gave up 0 bases and V 4 bases, and 6 bases lay outside the gene matches. The CDR3 is 15 residues long. CDR3 DNA: TGTGCCAGCAGCTCTGTAAGCGGGAACTCCTACGAGCAGTACTTC. The encoded protein is CASSSVSGNSYEQYF.

The CDR3 DNA reads TGCGCCAGCAGCTTAGTCAGGGGGCTTAACACCGGGGAGCTGTTTTTT. This gives the protein CASSLVRGLNTGELFF. This sequence joins TRBV5-1 and TRBJ2-2, with 8 bases lining up with TRBD1. CDR3 length: 16 residues. The trim removed 2 bases at V and 2 bases at J, leaving 5 bases unmatched. CDR1 is SGHRS and CDR2 is YFSETQ in the germline V gene.

The V and J genes are TRBV7-2 and TRBJ2-7; 9 positions match TRBD2. The germline V gene has CDR1 SGHTA and CDR2 FQGNSA. CDR3 length equals 16 residues. V lost 1 base, J lost 4 bases, and 8 bases stayed unmatched. The chain's CDR3 is CASSLEGNSGGYEQYV. DNA for the CDR3: TGTGCCAGCAGCTTAGAAGGAAATAGCGGGGGTTACGAGCAGTACGTC.

This chain links TRBV5-1 with TRBJ2-5, with 14 bases lining up with TRBD2. The V and J ends lost 3 bases and 3 bases, in that order; junction bases with no gene match: 7. Germline lookup yields CDR1 SGHRS and CDR2 YFSETQ. The CDR3 sequence is 17 residues long. The chain's CDR3 is CASSSSQGLAGEETQYF. DNA of the CDR3: TGCGCCAGCAGCTCATCCCAGGGACTAGCGGGGGAAGAGACCCAGTACTTC.

The rearrangement joins TRBV5-4 to TRBJ1-1; D unresolved. The CDR3 runs to 15 residues. V lost 0 bases to trimming and J lost 6 bases, with 15 bases between them. Looked up from germline, CDR1 is SGHNT and CDR2 is YYREEE (reference sequence). The CDR3 reads CASSLDVGRRAEAFF. The CDR3, as DNA: TGTGCCAGCAGCTTGGATGTAGGGCGACGGGCTGAAGCTTTCTTT. Looking up the rest from reference TRBV5-4 and TRBJ1-1 gives the full variable domain: ETGVTQSPTHLIKTRGQQVTLRCSSQSGHNTVSWYQQALGQGPQFIFQYYREEENGRGNFPPRFSGLQFPNYSSELNVNALELDDSALYLCASSLDVGRRAEAFFGQGTRLTVV.